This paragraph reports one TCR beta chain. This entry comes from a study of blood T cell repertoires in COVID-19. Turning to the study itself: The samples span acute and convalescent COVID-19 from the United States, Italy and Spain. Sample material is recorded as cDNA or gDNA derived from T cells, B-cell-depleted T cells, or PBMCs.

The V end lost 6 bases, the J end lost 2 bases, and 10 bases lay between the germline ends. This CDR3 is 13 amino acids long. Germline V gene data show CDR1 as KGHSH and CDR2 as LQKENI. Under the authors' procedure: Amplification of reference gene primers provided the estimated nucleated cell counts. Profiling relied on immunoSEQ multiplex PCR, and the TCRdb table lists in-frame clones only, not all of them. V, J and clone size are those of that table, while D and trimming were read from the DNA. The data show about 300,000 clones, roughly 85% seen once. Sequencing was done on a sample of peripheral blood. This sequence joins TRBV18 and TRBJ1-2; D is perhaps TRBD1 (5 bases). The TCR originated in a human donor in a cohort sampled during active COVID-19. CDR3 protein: CASSPGGNYGYTF. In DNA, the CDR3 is TGTGCCAGCTCCCCGGGGGGGAACTATGGCTACACCTTC.